The sample holds one count of the clone carrying this T cell receptor (beta chain). Antigen: not known. These data come from a study of cytomegalovirus exposure and HLA in healthy donors. General study points: Some segments of the V type, notably TRBV6-2 and TRBV6-3, were excluded as indistinguishable. The dataset shows that most TCR sequences were rare, while some public TCRs occurred in many donors. Immune exposure data for these donors was limited to CMV serostatus.

The PCR contained 60 Vbeta and 13 Jbeta primers. Method: immunoSEQ multiplex PCR; TCRdb's copy keeps in-frame clones and lacks some. This table holds 90,000 to 150,000 clones, around three quarters found once. Trimming took off 1 base at V and 4 bases at J, with 13 bases between the two ends. Germline lookup yields CDR1 MGHRA and CDR2 YSYEKL. The CDR3 loop spans 15 amino acids. The sequence derives from a human donor in good health. The sequenced material came from PBMCs. The genes are TRBV4-1 and TRBJ1-2, with D possibly TRBD1 on 6 matching bases. This CDR3 is CASSQAGGRFYGYTF. CDR3 bases: TGCGCCAGCAGCCAAGCCGGGGGGCGCTTCTATGGCTACACCTTC.